Shown below are 26 T cell receptor beta chains from a single sample sequenced in a study of Ad26.COV2.S vaccination and SARS-CoV-2 variants. Sequencing used immunoSEQ multiplex PCR; TCRdb keeps in-frame clones, though not all of them. The sample consists of fewer than 400,000 clones, roughly nine tenths of them appearing once. Treatment denoted: 19 received Ad26.COV2.S at low or high dose, single or two shots; about 5 received placebo; per-sample allocation not given. Samples were taken on day 63 after the first vaccine or placebo injection. The input for sequencing was peripheral blood, taken in a trial of Ad26.COV2.S vaccine versus placebo. These receptors were collected from a person between 18 and 59 years old who received the Ad26.COV2.S COVID-19 vaccine or a placebo.

This rearrangement joins TRBV7-9 to TRBJ2-2; D is possibly TRBD1 (6 bases). This CDR3 has 16 residues. The germline gives CDR1 SEHNR, CDR2 FQNEAQ (reference sequence). V lost 2 bases to trimming and J lost 3 bases, with 13 bases between them. The CDR3 protein is CASSLRTGFDTGELFF. CDR3 in DNA: TGTGCCAGCAGCTTACGCACAGGGTTTGACACCGGGGAGCTGTTTTTT.

The chain employs TRBV7-2 and TRBJ2-5; no clear D gene. Looked up from germline, CDR1 is SGHTA and CDR2 is FQGNSA. V lost 4 bases and J 4 bases, leaving 7 bases between the germline ends. The CDR3 consists of 12 residues. The CDR3: CASSSPPETQYF. The DNA of the CDR3 is TGTGCCAGCAGCTCGCCCCCAGAGACCCAGTACTTC.

The V gene is TRBV24-1, the J gene TRBJ2-1, with 10 bases that match TRBD2. CDR3 size: 15 residues. Trimming took 1 base from V and 5 from J; bases not matched to a gene: 1. Germline V lookup: CDR1 KGHDR, CDR2 SFDVKD. CDR3 protein: CATSDLAGGDNEQFF. CDR3 nucleotides: TGTGCCACCAGTGATTTAGCGGGGGGGGACAATGAGCAGTTCTTC.

The chain combines TRBV11-2 with TRBJ2-7, with D unclear. There are 14 residues in the CDR3. Trimming left V 2 bases short and J 2 bases short, with 10 bases between. Germline assignment: CDR1 SGHAT and CDR2 FQNNGV. The CDR3 is CASSLKAFAYEQYF. In DNA form, the CDR3 reads TGTGCCAGCAGCTTAAAGGCCTTCGCCTACGAGCAGTACTTC.

Regarding this clone: The germline gene is not matched at one end of the junction; a read error may be the cause. This chain joins TRBV7-9 and TRBJ1-1; TRBD1 agrees at 7 bases. Germline loops: CDR1 SEHNR, CDR2 FQNEAQ (reference sequence). The CDR3 has 15 amino acids. This CDR3 reads CASSQTTGLNAEAFF. As DNA, the CDR3 is TGTGCCAGCAGCCAGACGACAGGGCTGAACGCTGAAGCTTTCTTT.

The genes are TRBV7-2 and TRBJ1-1, with TRBD1 matching over 8 bases. Germline CDR1 is SGHTA and CDR2 is FQGNSA. V was clipped by 4 bases and J by 5 bases; unmatched bases: 12. CDR3 length: 16 amino acids. CDR3 DNA: TGTGCCAGCAGCTCCCACCCGGGACAGGTGGGGACTGAAGCTTTCTTT. This gives the protein CASSSHPGQVGTEAFF.

The CDR3 DNA reads TGCGCCAGCAGCTTGCTTGTGACGGATGAGCAGTTCTTC. Encoded protein: CASSLLVTDEQFF. The chain uses TRBV5-1 and TRBJ2-1, with unresolved D. V lost 1 base and J lost 8, with 10 bases in between. CDR1 and CDR2 (germline): SGHRS, YFSETQ. CDR3 length: 13 amino acids.

The chain combines TRBV11-2 with TRBJ2-7; possible D gene TRBD1, 5 bases. Germline loops: CDR1 SGHAT, CDR2 FQNNGV. V dropped 1 base and J dropped 7 bases, with 14 bases sitting between them. The CDR3 is 14 residues long. CDR3 residues: CASSLGSTSGEQYF. The CDR3 DNA is TGTGCCAGCAGCTTAGGTAGCACCTCAGGGGAGCAGTACTTC.

Concerning this clone itself: At the DNA level, this CDR3 is encoded by other sequences in the same sample as well. The chain uses TRBV7-9 and TRBJ1-1; D unresolved. The CDR3 has 13 residues. CDR1 is SEHNR, CDR2 FQNEAQ, per germline (reference sequence). V lost 3 bases to trimming and J lost 1 base, with 6 bases between them. The CDR3 bases are TGTGCCAGCAGCTTCACGGGGAACACTGAAGCTTTCTTT. It specifies CASSFTGNTEAFF.

This clone was observed a handful of times. This chain links TRBV6-6 with TRBJ2-7; tentatively, D is TRBD1 (5 bases). V lost 2 bases and J 0 bases, leaving 14 bases between the germline ends. The CDR3 sequence is 16 residues long. Germline lookup yields CDR1 MNHNY and CDR2 SVGAGI (reference sequence). The CDR3 sequence is CASSYNRQRNSYEQYF. Here the CDR3 DNA reads TGTGCCAGCAGTTACAATCGACAGCGAAACTCCTACGAGCAGTACTTC.

V gene TRBV3-1 (or the pseudogene TRBV3-2) combines with J gene TRBJ2-7; no clear D gene. This CDR3 is built from 12 residues. Trimming shortened V by 7 bases and J by 5 bases, and 12 bases separated the two germline ends. Germline CDR1 is LGHDT and CDR2 is YNNKEL (reference sequence). DNA for the CDR3: TGTGCCAGCACGAACACCCCCCACGAGCAGTACTTC. As protein: CASTNTPHEQYF.

The rearrangement links TRBV7-2 to TRBJ2-1; 8 bases map to TRBD1. The length of the CDR3 is 15 residues. V lost 1 base and J lost 6; bases outside the gene matches: 5. The germline V gene has CDR1 SGHTA and CDR2 FQGNSA. Here the CDR3 DNA reads TGTGCCAGCAGCTTAGACTGGACAGGGATCAATGAGCAGTTCTTC. Protein sequence: CASSLDWTGINEQFF.

This clone was seen a single time. The CDR3 bases are TGTGCCAGCAGCTTGGGGCGGACAGAGTACAATGAGCAGTTCTTC. Its protein product is CASSLGRTEYNEQFF. This chain connects TRBV5-8 to TRBJ2-1; perhaps TRBD1 as D (6 bases). This CDR3 has 15 residues. The V end lost 0 bases, the J end lost 4 bases, and 11 bases lay between the germline ends. Germline CDR1 reads SGHTS; CDR2 reads YDEGEE.

This sequence joins TRBV7-8 and TRBJ2-1, with D perhaps matching TRBD2 (5 bases). Germline assignment: CDR1 SGHVS and CDR2 FQNEAQ. The V gene lost 0 bases and the J gene lost 9 bases, with 6 bases spanning the gap. The CDR3 has 12 residues. The CDR3 DNA reads TGTGCCAGCAGCTTAGCCGGAGGTGAGCAGTTCTTC. Its protein product is CASSLAGGEQFF.

The chain recombines TRBV3-1 (or the pseudogene TRBV3-2) with TRBJ1-1; 8 bases fit TRBD1. This CDR3 is 14 amino acids long. Germline CDR1 LGHDT, CDR2 YNNKEL (reference sequence). The J segment lost 4 bases and the V segment lost 3 bases, leaving 4 bases of the junction unmatched. CDR3 coding DNA: TGTGCCAGCAGCCAGGGACAGGACGCCACTGAAGCTTTCTTT. It specifies CASSQGQDATEAFF.

This clone was detected a few times. V usage is TRBV6-5 and J usage is TRBJ1-1; D is possibly TRBD1 (6 bases). CDR1 is MNHEY, CDR2 SVGAGI, per germline. The CDR3 sequence is 14 residues long. V lost 5 bases and J lost 3, with 13 bases in between. As DNA, the CDR3 is TGTGCCAGCAGTCCCCGGGGGGCGTACACTGAAGCTTTCTTT. As protein: CASSPRGAYTEAFF.

This clone was detected a few times. The CDR3 nucleotides are TGTGCCAGCAGTCTGGAGAGGAACACTGAAGCTTTCTTT. Protein sequence: CASSLERNTEAFF. This chain connects TRBV2 to TRBJ1-1, with D hard to call. Per germline, CDR1 SNHLY and CDR2 FYNNEI. The CDR3 is made up of 13 amino acids. V was cut by 5 bases and J by 1 base, with 8 bases left in between. Complete variable domain (other parts from reference TRBV2 and TRBJ1-1): EPEVTQTPSHQVTQMGQEVILRCVPISNHLYFYWYRQILGQKVEFLVSFYNNEISEKSEIFDDQFSVERPDGSNFTLKIRSTKLEDSAMYFCASSLERNTEAFFGQGTRLTVV.

This clone was counted between two and nine times. V usage is TRBV12-5 and J usage is TRBJ1-5; no clear D gene. Trimming cost V 5 bases and J 2 bases, with 10 bases left between them. CDR1 and CDR2 from the germline V gene are LGHNT and FRNRAP. This CDR3 comprises 14 residues. This chain's CDR3 is CASGAGDGNQPQHF. As DNA, the CDR3 is TGTGCTAGTGGTGCCGGGGATGGCAATCAGCCCCAGCATTTT.

This clone was picked up a small number of times. J is TRBJ1-2 and V is TRBV15; D perhaps matches TRBD1 (5 bases). The CDR3 contains 15 residues. Trimming stripped 0 bases from V and 4 bases from J, with 12 bases between. Germline assignment: CDR1 LNHNV and CDR2 YYDKDF (reference sequence). The CDR3 nucleotides are TGTGCCACCAGCAGAGATAAGGCGACAGCCTATGGCTACACCTTC. It encodes CATSRDKATAYGYTF.

The chain carries TRBV5-4 and TRBJ1-2; D may be TRBD1 (5 bases). CDR1 SGHNT and CDR2 YYREEE come from the germline V gene (reference sequence). The V and J ends lost 3 bases and 8 bases respectively, with 17 bases between them. The CDR3 is made up of 14 amino acids. CDR3 in amino acids: CASSSRGAGLGYTF. CDR3 coding DNA: TGTGCCAGCAGCTCAAGAGGGGCGGGGCTCGGCTACACCTTC.

This clone was seen only a few times. The chain links TRBV2 to TRBJ1-1; TRBD1 matches 8 bases. The germline CDR1 and CDR2 sequences are SNHLY and FYNNEI. There are 12 residues in the CDR3. Trimming at V came to 10 bases and at J to 5 bases, leaving 6 bases not matched to a gene. The CDR3 DNA sequence: TGTGCCAACAGGGGGGCTGCGACTGAAGCTTTCTTT. Encoded protein: CANRGAATEAFF.

The chain uses TRBV5-5 and TRBJ1-5, with no clear D. V lost 0 bases, J lost 7 bases, and 11 bases lay in between. Germline CDR1 is SGHKS and CDR2 is YYEKEE (reference sequence). The CDR3 has 14 amino acids. CDR3: CASSLGVLRQPQHF. As DNA, the CDR3 is TGTGCCAGCAGCTTGGGGGTGTTAAGGCAGCCCCAGCATTTT.

The genes are TRBV9 and TRBJ2-2; no clear D gene. Germline values: CDR1 SGDLS, CDR2 YYNGEE. The CDR3 runs to 14 residues. V was shortened by 0 bases and J by 2 bases, with 5 bases between the two germline ends. The CDR3: CASSVDSNTGELFF. In DNA form, the CDR3 reads TGTGCCAGCAGCGTAGACAGTAACACCGGGGAGCTGTTTTTT.

This clone was detected only a few times. The V call is TRBV27, the J call TRBJ1-6; D unclear. CDR1 is MNHEY and CDR2 is SMNVEV in the germline V gene (reference sequence). The CDR3 contains 12 residues. Trimming stripped 0 bases from V and 10 bases from J, with 4 bases between. In DNA form, the CDR3 reads TGTGCCAGCAGTTTATCTCACTCACCCCTCCACTTT. Its protein product is CASSLSHSPLHF.

The V gene is TRBV11-1, the J gene TRBJ2-7; no definite D call. The ends were cut back, 2 bases at V and 6 bases at J, with 11 bases in the middle. The CDR3 contains 13 residues. CDR1 SGHAT and CDR2 FQDESV come from the germline V gene (reference sequence). The CDR3 sequence: CASSLIFLGEQYF. The CDR3 coding sequence is TGTGCCAGCAGCTTAATCTTTTTGGGCGAGCAGTACTTC.

This chain connects TRBV2 to TRBJ1-3; D is perhaps TRBD1 (5 bases). The germline V gene has CDR1 SNHLY and CDR2 FYNNEI. The CDR3 has 13 amino acids. V was trimmed by 10 bases and J by 16 bases, leaving 26 bases between them. This CDR3 reads CATKRESGDPYYF. DNA for the CDR3: TGTGCCACCAAGAGAGAGTCGGGGGACCCTTATTATTTT.